The clone carrying this TCR beta chain was counted once. As yet, its antigen is unknown. This sample is part of a study of T cell responses to AZD1222 COVID-19 vaccine. Trimming removed 4 bases from V and 5 bases from J, with 12 bases in between. Germline loops: CDR1 SGHKS, CDR2 YYEKEE (reference sequence). CDR3 length: 13 amino acids. Profiling relied on immunoSEQ multiplex PCR, and the TCRdb table lists in-frame clones only, not all of them. Of roughly 100,000 clones in the sample, 86% were seen once. Study conclusions and caveats: Only a handful of AZD1222 recipients were seropositive at baseline. In the spike-specific TCR repertoire, nearly half reportedly target unmutated variant regions. Donors were chiefly white British, with a greater number of females, and clonal diversity was perhaps underestimated.

The sequence was obtained from an adult who received the MenACWY meningococcal vaccine as a control. The rearrangement uses TRBV5-5 and TRBJ1-1; D is ambiguous. The input for sequencing was peripheral blood, taken 28 days after the second dose of the MenACWY control vaccine. The CDR3 here is CASSPGWDTEAFF. The CDR3 DNA reads as TGTGCCAGCAGCCCCGGGTGGGATACTGAAGCTTTCTTT. The full variable domain, in which reference TRBV5-5 and TRBJ1-1 provide the parts outside the CDR3, is DAGVTQSPTHLIKTRGQQVTLRCSPISGHKSVSWYQQVLGQGPQFIFQYYEKEERGRGNFPDRFSARQFPNYSSELNVNALLLGDSALYLCASSPGWDTEAFFGQGTRLTVV.